Listed here are 15 T cell receptor beta chains from one sample, sequenced in a study of blood T cell repertoires in COVID-19. Only in-frame clones appear in the TCRdb table, and some are missing; sequencing was by immunoSEQ multiplex PCR. This sample has about 260,000 clones; approximately 89% occur once, and the top ten carry more than 8.5%. Sequences were obtained from peripheral blood. The source is a woman in her 70s with COVID-19, enrolled during active disease.

V gene TRBV28 combines with J gene TRBJ1-3; 9 bases are a match to TRBD1. Germline CDR1 MDHEN, CDR2 SYDVKM. The CDR3 sequence is 16 residues long. Losses at the gene ends were 2 bases for V and 4 bases for J; bases not matched to a gene: 6. CDR3 nucleotides: TGTGCCAGCAGTTTAGGGACAGGGTTAGCAGGAAACACCATATATTTT. Its protein is CASSLGTGLAGNTIYF.

The rearrangement joins TRBV6-1 to TRBJ1-2, with 7 positions matching TRBD1. Per the germline V gene, CDR1 is MNHNS and CDR2 is SASEGT. V trimming: 0 bases; J trimming: 8 bases; junction bases outside the gene matches: 6. The CDR3 is made up of 14 amino acids. The CDR3 protein is CASSEAQGVWGYTF. Here the CDR3 DNA reads TGTGCCAGCAGTGAAGCTCAGGGGGTTTGGGGCTACACCTTC.

This clone was detected once. The gene calls are TRBV5-4 and TRBJ1-1, with 7 bases that match TRBD1. The V gene end was trimmed by 1 base and the J gene end by 3 bases; junction bases not matched to a gene: 3. The germline CDR1 and CDR2 sequences are SGHNT and YYREEE (reference sequence). The CDR3 has 14 amino acids. CDR3 loop: CASSLFDRDTEAFF. CDR3 sequence (DNA): TGTGCCAGCAGCTTGTTCGACAGGGACACTGAAGCTTTCTTT.

The rearrangement uses TRBV7-9 and TRBJ1-2; possibly TRBD1 for D (5 bases). The CDR3 contains 13 residues. Per the germline V gene, CDR1 is SEHNR and CDR2 is FQNEAQ (reference sequence). Between the trimmed V and J ends, which lost 5 bases and 5 bases, there was a span of 12 bases. The CDR3 region has the DNA TGTGCCAGCAGCACGTCATCAGGGTATGGCTACACCTTC. It translates to CASSTSSGYGYTF.

This clone appeared once. The chain links TRBV20-1 to TRBJ1-5; 8 bases agree with TRBD1. The V and J ends lost 7 bases and 7 bases, in that order; junction bases with no gene match: 3. The length of the CDR3 is 11 residues. Germline CDR1 DFQATT, CDR2 SNEGSKA (reference sequence). The CDR3 DNA reads as TGCAGTGTACAGGGGGTCCAGCCCCAGCATTTT. Translated: CSVQGVQPQHF.

The chain links TRBV19 to TRBJ1-5, with 8 bases that match TRBD1. From germline, CDR1 is LNHDA and CDR2 SQIVND (reference sequence). This CDR3 contains 13 residues. With V trimmed by 0 bases and J by 12 bases, 4 bases remained unmatched. The CDR3 nucleotides read TGTGCCAGTAGTATAGATACGGGACAGGTCCAGCATTTT. Translating gives CASSIDTGQVQHF.

The chain is built from TRBV7-3 and TRBJ2-1; D unresolved. This CDR3 is 14 amino acids long. Trimming cost V 4 bases and J 6 bases, with 13 bases left between them. Germline-derived CDR1 and CDR2 are SGHTA and FQGTGA. CDR3 region: CASSSWAAGNEQFF. CDR3 DNA: TGTGCCAGCAGCTCGTGGGCTGCTGGCAATGAGCAGTTCTTC.

The J gene is TRBJ1-6, the V gene TRBV18, with 9 bases fitting TRBD1. The CDR3 has 15 residues. Germline CDR1 is KGHSH and CDR2 is LQKENI. V was pared by 6 bases and J by 6 bases, with 6 bases of the junction left unmatched. CDR3 coding DNA: TGTGCCAGCTCGGAACAGGGGGCTTCTAATTCACCCCTCCACTTT. Protein product: CASSEQGASNSPLHF.

The chain has TRBV6-6 and TRBJ2-4, with 12 bases that match TRBD2. The CDR3 is 15 residues long. From germline, CDR1 is MNHNY and CDR2 SVGAGI (reference sequence). V trimming: 0 bases; J trimming: 11 bases; junction bases outside the gene matches: 5. The CDR3 protein is CASSYSAGTSGFQYF. DNA for the CDR3: TGTGCCAGCAGTTACTCTGCCGGGACTAGCGGGTTTCAGTACTTC.

The chain combines TRBV7-2 with TRBJ2-7, with 8 nucleotides matching TRBD2. The CDR3 totals 14 residues. Germline CDR1 is SGHTA and CDR2 is FQGNSA. J was trimmed by 10 bases and V by 4 bases; bases with no gene match: 12. The CDR3 coding sequence is TGTGCCAGCAGCTCAACTAGCGGCGGCGTCCGACAGTACTTC. Its translation is CASSSTSGGVRQYF.

Regarding this clone: This CDR3 is also generated by other DNA sequences in the sample. V and J are TRBV30 and TRBJ2-7; 10 positions agree with TRBD1. From germline, CDR1 is GTSNPN and CDR2 SVGIG (reference sequence). The CDR3 has 14 residues. J lost 3 bases, V lost 0 bases, and 2 bases had no gene match. As DNA, the CDR3 is TGTGCCTGGAGTGTAGGGACAGGGGACTACGAGCAGTACTTC. It translates to CAWSVGTGDYEQYF.

The chain has TRBV11-3 and TRBJ1-1; 7 bases agree with TRBD1. V dropped 5 bases and J dropped 8; count of bases not matched to a gene: 11. The CDR3 runs to 14 residues. The germline V gene encodes CDR1 SGHNT and CDR2 YENEEA. The CDR3 DNA follows: TGTGCCAGCAGCCCCAATCAGGGGGGCCGGGAAGCTTTCTTT. Residues: CASSPNQGGREAFF.

This chain joins TRBV3-1 (or the pseudogene TRBV3-2) and TRBJ2-7; 9 bases match TRBD2. V dropped 4 bases and J dropped 6; count of bases not matched to a gene: 16. CDR1 LGHDT and CDR2 YNNKEL come from the germline V gene (reference sequence). The CDR3 loop spans 17 amino acids. CDR3 sequence (DNA): TGTGCCAGCAGCCCACCTTTTGGTAGCGGGAGTGAGCGCGAGCAGTACTTC. It codes for CASSPPFGSGSEREQYF.

The chain employs TRBV27 and TRBJ2-2, with D uncertain. Germline loops: CDR1 MNHEY, CDR2 SMNVEV (reference sequence). CDR3 length equals 13 residues. The V end was cut by 5 bases, the J end by 5 bases, with 9 bases between. In nucleotides, the CDR3 is TGTGCCAGCAGTCAATCACTAACCGGGGAGCTGTTTTTT. It specifies CASSQSLTGELFF.

The sample holds one count of this clone. The chain joins TRBV9 to TRBJ1-4; 7 bases agree with TRBD1. This CDR3 region has 14 residues. The germline CDR1 and CDR2 sequences are SGDLS and YYNGEE. V lost 4 bases, J lost 5 bases, and 5 bases stayed unmatched. This chain's CDR3 is CASSLRDSNEKLFF. DNA for the CDR3: TGTGCCAGCAGCCTACGGGACAGCAATGAAAAACTGTTTTTT.